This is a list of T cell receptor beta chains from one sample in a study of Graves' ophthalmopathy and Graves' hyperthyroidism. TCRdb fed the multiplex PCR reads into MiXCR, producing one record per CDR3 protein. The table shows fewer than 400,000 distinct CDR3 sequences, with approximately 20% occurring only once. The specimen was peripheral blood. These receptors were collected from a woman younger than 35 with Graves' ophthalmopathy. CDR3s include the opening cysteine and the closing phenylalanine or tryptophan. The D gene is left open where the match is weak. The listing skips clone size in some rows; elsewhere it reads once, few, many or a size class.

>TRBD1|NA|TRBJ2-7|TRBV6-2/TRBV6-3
TGTGCCAGCAGTTACCGCAGGGGGAGCTCCTACGAGCAGTACTTC
CASSYRRGSSYEQYF
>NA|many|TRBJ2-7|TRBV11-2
TGTGCCAGCAGCTTAATCCAGTCCTACGAGCAGTACTTC
CASSLIQSYEQYF
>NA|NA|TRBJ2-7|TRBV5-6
TGTGCCAGCAGCTTAGGACCTAATATCTACGAGCAGTACTTC
CASSLGPNIYEQYF
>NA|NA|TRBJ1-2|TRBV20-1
TGCAGTGCTTGGTCGGCCAGAGCTAACTATGGCTACACCTTC
CSAWSARANYGYTF
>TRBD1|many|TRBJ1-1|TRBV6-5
TGTGCCAGCAGTTACGGGGGACAGCCTGAAGCTTTCTTT
CASSYGGQPEAFF
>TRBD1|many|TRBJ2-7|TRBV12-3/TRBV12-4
TGTGCCAGCAGTTTACTCAACCCGGGACAGGGCTCCTACGAGCAGTACTTC
CASSLLNPGQGSYEQYF
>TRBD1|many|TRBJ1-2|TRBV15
TGTGCCACCAGCAGGAGACAGGGAAGGGTGGTAGGTGGCTACACCTTC
CATSRRQGRVVGGYTF
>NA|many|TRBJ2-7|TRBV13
TGTGCCAGCAGAATGGCCGGGTCCGCCTACGAGCAGTACTTC
CASRMAGSAYEQYF
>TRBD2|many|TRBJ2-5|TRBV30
TGTGCCTGGAGTACTCCCGGGCTAGCGGGGCCCTTGGAGACCCAGTACTTC
CAWSTPGLAGPLETQYF
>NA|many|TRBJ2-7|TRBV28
TGTGCCAGCAGTTTTGATTTGGGCTACGAGCAGTACTTC
CASSFDLGYEQYF
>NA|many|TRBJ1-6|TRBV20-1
TGCAGTGCTAGGGGGTCGAGCTCCTATAATTCACCCCTCCACTTT
CSARGSSSYNSPLHF
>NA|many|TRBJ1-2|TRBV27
TGTGCCAGCAGTTTAAGGGCAGCCTTTAACTATGGCTACACCTTC
CASSLRAAFNYGYTF
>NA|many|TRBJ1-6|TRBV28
TGTGCCAGCAGCCCAGGGACGGGGTATAATTCACCCCTCCACTTT
CASSPGTGYNSPLHF
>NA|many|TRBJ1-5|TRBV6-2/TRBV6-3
TGTGCCAGCAGCCTCCTTAGCAATCAGCCCCAGCATTTT
CASSLLSNQPQHF
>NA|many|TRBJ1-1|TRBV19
TGTGCCACCAAGTCTTCGACAGGTAACACTGAAGCTTTCTTT
CATKSSTGNTEAFF
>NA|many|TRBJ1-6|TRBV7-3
TGTGCCAGCAGCCCCGCGGATTCACCCCTCCACTTT
CASSPADSPLHF
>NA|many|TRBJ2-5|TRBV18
TGTGCCAGCTCTCCCGACGGATTACAAGAGACCCAGTACTTC
CASSPDGLQETQYF
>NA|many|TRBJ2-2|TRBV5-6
TGTGCCAGCAGAGCGCCCTTGGGGGAGCTGTTTTTT
CASRAPLGELFF
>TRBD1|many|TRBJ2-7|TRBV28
TGTGCCAGCAGTTTAGGGGACAGGGCCTACGAGCAGTACTTC
CASSLGDRAYEQYF
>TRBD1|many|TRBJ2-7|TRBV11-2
TGTGCCAGCAGCTTACAGTTTGGACAGGGCATTTACGAGCAGTACTTC
CASSLQFGQGIYEQYF
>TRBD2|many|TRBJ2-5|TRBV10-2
TGCGCCAGCAGTGAGGTGCTAGCGGGAGGAGAGACCCAGTACTTC
CASSEVLAGGETQYF
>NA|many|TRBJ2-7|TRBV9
TGTGCCAGCAGCGTAGAACCCACAGGGTACGAGCAGTACTTC
CASSVEPTGYEQYF
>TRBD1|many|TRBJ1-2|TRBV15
TGTGCCACCAGCAGAGCCGAGGGGGCCCATGGCTACACCTTC
CATSRAEGAHGYTF
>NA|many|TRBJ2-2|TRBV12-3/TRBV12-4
TGTGCCAGCATCACTGGGGGGCAGGTCACCGGGGAGCTGTTTTTT
CASITGGQVTGELFF
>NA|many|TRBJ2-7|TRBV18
TGTGCCAGCTCATCTAATAGGGTTCCCTACGAGCAGTACTTC
CASSSNRVPYEQYF
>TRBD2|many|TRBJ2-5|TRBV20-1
TGCAGTGCTTTTCGGACTAGCGGGGTCCAAGAGACCCAGTACTTC
CSAFRTSGVQETQYF
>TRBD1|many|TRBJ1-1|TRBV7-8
TGTGCCAGCAGCCCCTGGGAGGGGGCTCCCATGAACACTGAAGCTTTCTTT
CASSPWEGAPMNTEAFF
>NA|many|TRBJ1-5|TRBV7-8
TGTGCCAGCAGCCGAGACATCAGCAATCAGCCCCAGCATTTT
CASSRDISNQPQHF
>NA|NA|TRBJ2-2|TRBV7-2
TGTGCCAGCAGGTCCGTAGGGCGCACCGGGGAGCTGTTTTTT
CASRSVGRTGELFF
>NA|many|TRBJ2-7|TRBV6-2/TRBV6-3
TGTGCCAGCAGTTACTCGAGTCTGAGGGCCGGCTACGAGCAGTACTTC
CASSYSSLRAGYEQYF
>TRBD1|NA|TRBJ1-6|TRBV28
TGTGCCAGCCGATCGGGGTTGGACAGGCACAATTCACCCCTCCACTTT
CASRSGLDRHNSPLHF
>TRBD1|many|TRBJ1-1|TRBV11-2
TGTGCCAGCAGCCCAACCAAAGGACAGGGGGATCGGGCTGAAGCTTTCTTT
CASSPTKGQGDRAEAFF
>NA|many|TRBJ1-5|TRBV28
TGTGCCAGCAGTTCCGCAACAGGGTCCAATCAGCCCCAGCATTTT
CASSSATGSNQPQHF
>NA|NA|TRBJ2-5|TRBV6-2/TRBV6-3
TGTGCCAGCAGTTACCCCCTGACCAACCCTCAAGAGACCCAGTACTTC
CASSYPLTNPQETQYF
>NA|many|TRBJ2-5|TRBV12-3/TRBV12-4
TGTGCCAGCAGTTTTAGGACAAAGCAAGAGACCCAGTACTTC
CASSFRTKQETQYF
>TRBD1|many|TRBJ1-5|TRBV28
TGTGCCAGCAACAGGGGGCATCAGCCCCAGCATTTT
CASNRGHQPQHF
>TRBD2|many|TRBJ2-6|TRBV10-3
TGTGCCATCAGTGACATAGCGGGAGCGTCTGGGGCCAACGTCCTGACTTTC
CAISDIAGASGANVLTF
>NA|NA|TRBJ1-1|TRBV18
TGTGCCAGCTCGCCCCGGATGGAGAACACTGAAGCTTTCTTT
CASSPRMENTEAFF
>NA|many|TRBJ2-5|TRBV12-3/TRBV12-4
TGTGCCAGCAGCGGACAGTTACAAGAGACCCAGTACTTC
CASSGQLQETQYF
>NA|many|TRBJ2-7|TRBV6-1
TGTGCCAGCAGGGAGGGCGGGGTTGGCTACGAGCAGTACTTC
CASREGGVGYEQYF
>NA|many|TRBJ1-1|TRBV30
TGTGCCTGGACTTTGGGCCAAAGGCCTTTCTTT
CAWTLGQRPFF
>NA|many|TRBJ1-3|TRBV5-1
TGCGCCAGCGGCTCTGGAAACACCATATATTTT
CASGSGNTIYF